These 11 T cell receptor beta chains share one sample of origin, sequenced in a study of blood T cell repertoires in COVID-19. Some clones are missing from TCRdb's copy, which holds only in-frame ones; the method was immunoSEQ multiplex PCR. The data show around 270,000 clones, around 84% seen once. The sample consisted of peripheral blood. The receptor source for this set is a man aged 55 to 69 with acute or convalescent COVID-19.

The chain couples TRBV6-1 to TRBJ2-3, with 8 positions matching TRBD2. CDR1 MNHNS and CDR2 SASEGT come from the germline V gene. After removal of 6 bases from V and 6 bases from J, the junction contained 20 bases not matched to a gene. The CDR3 extends over 18 amino acids. The CDR3: CASSETGLGFTRLDTQYF. As DNA, the CDR3 is TGTGCCAGCAGCGAAACGGGACTAGGTTTTACGAGGTTGGATACGCAGTATTTT.

The chain combines TRBV2 with TRBJ2-1; 11 positions agree with TRBD2. Trimming removed 7 bases from V and 7 bases from J; junction bases left unmatched: 3. Per the germline V gene, CDR1 is SNHLY and CDR2 is FYNNEI. The CDR3 totals 13 residues. The CDR3 loop reads CASTASGRNEQFF. Here the CDR3 DNA reads TGTGCCAGCACCGCTAGCGGGAGGAATGAGCAGTTCTTC.

This chain connects TRBV19 to TRBJ1-1; D is unresolved. The CDR3 runs to 14 residues. CDR1 is LNHDA, CDR2 SQIVND, per germline (reference sequence). The ends were cut back, 5 bases at V and 0 bases at J, with 10 bases in the middle. The CDR3 loop is CASSPRELNTEAFF. CDR3 coding DNA: TGTGCCAGTAGTCCCCGGGAACTGAACACTGAAGCTTTCTTT.

CDR3: CASSPEAANYGYTF. The CDR3, as DNA: TGTGCCAGCAGCCCCGAGGCAGCGAACTATGGCTACACCTTC. The chain is built from TRBV2 and TRBJ1-2; D is undetermined. CDR3 size: 14 residues. The germline CDR1 and CDR2 sequences are SNHLY and FYNNEI. Trimming removed 6 bases from V and 2 bases from J, with 13 bases in between.

This chain joins TRBV7-2 and TRBJ2-3, with a weak D call TRBD2 (5 bases). The CDR3 contains 15 residues. Trimming shortened V by 0 bases and J by 3 bases, and 10 bases separated the two germline ends. From germline, CDR1 is SGHTA and CDR2 FQGNSA. CDR3: CASSLAVGRTDTQYF. CDR3 coding DNA: TGTGCCAGCAGCTTAGCGGTGGGGAGAACAGATACGCAGTATTTT.

The rearrangement links TRBV21-1 to TRBJ2-1; the D segment call TRBD2 is taken from the table without a DNA check. TRBV21-1 is described as a pseudogene. The CDR3 is 17 amino acids. The CDR3 nucleotides read TGTGCCAGCAGCCCAAGCCCACGGACTAGCGGCTACAATGAGCAGTTCTTC. Translation gives CASSPSPRTSGYNEQFF.

The chain recombines TRBV19 with TRBJ2-7; 9 bases are a match to TRBD1. Germline CDR1 is LNHDA and CDR2 is SQIVND (reference sequence). The V and J ends lost 4 bases and 7 bases, in that order; junction bases with no gene match: 14. The CDR3 loop spans 16 amino acids. The CDR3: CASSTGQGRLPSEQYF. The CDR3 nucleotides read TGTGCCAGTAGTACCGGACAGGGGCGCCTTCCCTCGGAGCAGTACTTC.

V is TRBV7-6 and J is TRBJ2-2; D is undetermined. Germline CDR1 is SGHVS and CDR2 is FNYEAQ. The CDR3 is made up of 12 amino acids. V lost 2 bases and J lost 7, with 5 bases in between. CDR3 in amino acids: CASSLNLGELFF. The CDR3 nucleotides read TGTGCCAGCAGCTTAAATCTCGGGGAGCTGTTTTTT.

The genes are TRBV12-3 or TRBV12-4 and TRBJ1-2; the match to TRBD1 covers 7 bases. J gave up 2 bases and V 7 bases, and 4 bases lay outside the gene matches. CDR3 length: 13 residues. The CDR3 sequence is CASTLDRNYGYTF. As DNA, the CDR3 is TGTGCCAGCACACTGGACAGGAACTATGGCTACACCTTC.

This chain links TRBV2 with TRBJ2-1; D possibly corresponds to TRBD1 (5 bases). Per germline, CDR1 SNHLY and CDR2 FYNNEI. The CDR3 totals 15 residues. Between the trimmed V and J ends, which lost 3 bases and 0 bases, there was a span of 9 bases. In DNA form, the CDR3 reads TGTGCCAGCAGTGATGAAGGGGTCTCCTACAATGAGCAGTTCTTC. Translation gives CASSDEGVSYNEQFF.

The chain uses TRBV7-3 and TRBJ2-5; tentatively, D is TRBD1 (5 bases). In germline, CDR1 is SGHTA, CDR2 FQGTGA. Trimming took off 5 bases at V and 4 bases at J, with 20 bases between the two ends. There are 16 residues in the CDR3. The CDR3 protein is CASSKGQHSGGETQYF. CDR3 in DNA: TGTGCCAGCAGCAAGGGGCAGCATTCGGGTGGAGAGACCCAGTACTTC.